This T cell receptor (beta chain) was sequenced during a study of human T cells and chemical hapten exposure. Across the study: Skin of the upper inner arm, around 2 cm by around 2 cm, received 2% DPC for sensitization. General observations from the study: With alopecia, donors may have immune responses unlike healthy people's.

This clonotype was recorded a few times. What it binds is not known. This CDR3 contains 18 residues. CDR1 and CDR2 (germline): SEHNR, FQNEAQ (reference sequence). The J segment lost 6 bases and the V segment lost 2 bases, leaving 16 bases of the junction unmatched. Time point denoted: patch test 2, 6 weeks after DPC sensitization. Stated treatment: therapeutic diphenylcyclopropenone sensitization with weekly scalp DPC. The study drew its donors from alopecia patients who were 18 to 70 years old and suitable for DPC. Individual cDNA molecules in this library carried unique molecular identifiers. One entry per CDR3 protein, called by TCRdb with MiXCR from the RACE reads. The profile shows 75,000 to 95,000 distinct CDR3 sequences, 9.5% to 12% of them singletons.

The specimen comprised whole blood, sampled in connection with sensitization to the hapten diphenylcyclopropenone (DPC). The receptor comes from a man in his forties or fifties with alopecia areata. Some clones in this sample may be carry-over from other donors' samples. The chain joins TRBV7-9 to TRBJ2-7, with 10 bases aligning to TRBD2. The CDR3 loop reads CASSLYIGLGLAGAEQYF. CDR3 bases: TGTGCCAGCAGCTTATATATAGGATTAGGGCTAGCGGGAGCCGAGCAGTACTTC.